This T cell receptor (beta chain) was retrieved from a study of shared clonotypes between healthy human individuals (dated by TCRdb to the early 2020s). Study-wide context: A few men and a couple of women, aged 18 to 49 years, made up the cohort. For each donor, three plates each were used for CD4 naive and CD4 memory, two plates were used for CD8 naive, and one plate was used for CD8 memory. To estimate repertoire size and how much clonotype sharing occurs between individuals, the study deeply sequenced the blood TCR repertoires of five healthy adults. Different laboratories and diverse techniques were used to prepare libraries and sequence TCR repertoires, to increase sequencing depth and limit assay-specific biases. Between about 0.8 and 9 billion PBMCs per donor were obtained by leukapheresis.

Using the deep immunoSEQ assay, TCR CDR3 regions were amplified from genomic DNA by multiplex PCR. Extracted genomic DNA from each cell subset was spread evenly across all wells of several immunoSEQ 96-well plates, with each plate serving as a replicate. For sorted subsets, roughly 200 ng of genomic DNA, equivalent to some 30,000 T cell genomes, went into each replicate PCR. Purified libraries were measured with a Qubit 3.0 fluorometer, size-checked on a Bioanalyzer 2100, and measured again with the KAPA Library Quantification kit. A separate single-read 150-cycle Illumina NextSeq 550 flow cell was used to sequence each immunoSEQ 96-well plate. In the source study's methods: Because the immunoSEQ output included only junctional sequences and no quality scores, the filtering could not be the same as the filtering used for full-length reads. To assign V/J genes and CDR3, sequences were annotated using PyIR, a Python wrapper for IgBLAST v1.9, with IMGT germline references. Reads were removed for weak V/J assignments (E-value above 1e-6), missing CDR3, stop codons, out-of-frame junctions, or ambiguous translated residues. A V3J clonotype was defined by an identical inferred V gene, J gene, and CDR3 amino acid sequence. The percentage overlap between two repertoires was calculated by dividing the number of shared unique clonotypes by the size of the smaller repertoire. RTK rarefaction, the Chao1 estimator, and Recon v2.1 estimates of unobserved clonotypes were used to assess repertoire richness. Generation probabilities for all TCRbeta clonotypes obtained by the gDNA method from a few donors were computed using OLGA. The table comes from immuneACCESS by way of TCRdb, which keeps in-frame sequences with V and J called. Part of the clones is missing from these tables; in studies checked, under half for an unresolved V gene and the rest for unknown reasons. V and J calls and clone size are given by that table; D and trimming were obtained from the DNA. For this sample there are around 980,000 clones; more than 75% appear just once. The top ten hold around 0.6% of the sample.

Remarks on this clone: Its antigen remains undetermined. Within one base of it there is no much larger clone, and no base qualities were kept.

Donors were healthy HIV-negative adults with no recently reported acute infections or vaccinations. All donors were Caucasian adults living in Nashville, Tennessee, USA. CD4+ T cells were enriched by magnetic negative selection, after which naive cells were positively selected on CD45RA and the negative fraction was taken as the memory subset. Blood was collected by leukapheresis, and PBMCs were isolated by Ficoll-Histopaque density gradient centrifugation and then cryopreserved in liquid nitrogen vapor phase. Analytical flow cytometry was used to check the purity and quantity of each magnetically sorted T cell population. Genomic DNA was isolated from every sorted fraction and measured by UV absorbance on a Nanodrop 2000c. Sequences SGHRS (CDR1) and YFSETQ (CDR2) are obtained from the germline V gene. The CDR3 has 14 amino acids, counting the end cysteine and phenylalanine. Kept here is only the CDR3 DNA, which spans 42 bases and is read in frame from base 1. Trimming removed 2 bases from V and 3 bases from J; the gene matches leave 5 bases unexplained.

Broad study findings and their caveats: Higher generation probabilities were observed for clonotypes shared by all four sorted-subset donors than for non-shared clonotypes. Pairwise subsampling indicated that sequencing depth was expected to affect the degree of clonotype sharing among donors. Even with the large sequencing depth, rarefaction of the sorted-subset datasets indicated that sequencing was incomplete. Sampling was restricted to blood, and TCR repertoires in tissue are likely to differ from TCR repertoires in blood. Around 5% of naive CD4, 3.5% of naive CD8, approximately 2.2% of memory CD4, and approximately 0.39% of memory CD8 clonotypes were shared across several donors. Larger estimated clonotype richness was generally found for naive subsets than for memory subsets. Because the study included a small number of donors, the genetic and exposure-history diversity represented was limited.

Sequenced sample: memory CD4+ T cells from PBMCs. The sample's cell subset or site, from its label and the paper: CD45RA-negative fraction. This TCR derives from a man younger than 30 in good health. Some clones in this sample may be carry-over from other donors' samples. The chain is encoded by TRBV5-1 joined to TRBJ2-7, with 7 bases in between that match TRBD1. The CDR3 sequence is CASSFQTGNYEQYF. The sequence in DNA is TGCGCCAGCAGCTTCCAGACAGGGAACTACGAGCAGTACTTC.